This is a list of T cell receptor beta chains from one sample in a study of PD-1 blockade in classical Hodgkin lymphoma. Profiling relied on immunoSEQ multiplex PCR, and the TCRdb table lists in-frame clones only, not all of them. The top ten clones hold roughly 0.3% of a sample with some 30,000 clones, 80% to 95% of them seen once. The source was CD4+ T cells from blood, collected before the fourth cycle of nivolumab. The source is a human donor with classical Hodgkin lymphoma. Both conserved end residues are part of each CDR3. Each record gives: clone size, V gene, J gene, D gene, CDR3 protein. A D gene is named only where the DNA matches it firmly. Part of the rows lack a size; the others show once, few, many or a class for expanded clones.

.	TRBV6-1	TRBJ1-5	.	CAGGGGGNQPQHF
.	TRBV19	TRBJ1-5	.	CASSIVRILINQPQHF
.	TRBV29-1	TRBJ1-2	.	CSVDQSGYTF
.	TRBV5-4	TRBJ2-7	TRBD1	CASSLRTGHYEQYF
.	TRBV10-1	TRBJ2-7	.	CASSERRTYEQYF
.	TRBV28	TRBJ2-7	.	CASGPGTIVYEQYF
.	TRBV11-2	TRBJ2-1	.	CASSSGIRGGYNEQFF
.	TRBV27	TRBJ2-3	.	CASSFERSTDTQYF
.	TRBV9	TRBJ1-3	TRBD1	CASSVEQGSGNTIYF
.	TRBV7-2	TRBJ2-1	.	CASSFTPLGSSWGYEQFF
.	TRBV11-2	TRBJ2-3	.	CASSLSGAQDTQYF
.	TRBV25-1	TRBJ2-1	TRBD2	CASSATSGRSRSYNEQFF
.	TRBV6-1	TRBJ2-3	.	CASSESELSTQYF
.	TRBV5-6	TRBJ2-2	.	CASSSRVTIRDTGELFF
.	TRBV10-3	TRBJ2-3	.	CATRSSTDTQYF
.	TRBV10-2	TRBJ2-7	TRBD1	CASSPDRAPNEQYF
.	TRBV7-2	TRBJ1-2	.	CASSLLMGDGYTF
.	TRBV5-1	TRBJ1-4	.	CASSWSQGPRNEKLFF
.	TRBV29-1	TRBJ1-2	.	CSVVPQAGTANYGYTF
.	TRBV2	TRBJ2-4	.	CASSSTVPPPKGVPYF
.	TRBV29-1	TRBJ1-1	TRBD1	CSVGNRGRLNTEAFF
.	TRBV28	TRBJ2-3	TRBD1	CASSFRDSVTDTQYF
.	TRBV21-1	TRBJ2-7	.	CASTPGTGKGPYEQYF
.	TRBV6-5	TRBJ2-1	TRBD1	CASTGTGKNEQFF
.	TRBV28	TRBJ1-4	.	CASRDRGEKLFF
.	TRBV6-6	TRBJ2-7	.	CASNWGGPYEQYF
.	TRBV10-2	TRBJ1-1	.	CASRGMNTEAFF
.	TRBV5-4	TRBJ2-3	.	CASSSGQRKYF
.	TRBV28	TRBJ2-7	.	CASSYSVYEQYF
once	TRBV6-1	TRBJ1-3	.	CASSEDGVRLRDTIYF
.	TRBV5-4	TRBJ1-1	TRBD1	CASSPRGKNTEAFF
.	TRBV9	TRBJ2-3	TRBD2	CASSVGRVPSQDTQYF
.	TRBV9	TRBJ2-3	TRBD2	CASSVGGRGTDTQYF
.	TRBV19	TRBJ2-7	.	CASSTSDGGEQYF
once	TRBV12-5	TRBJ2-1	.	CASGWEDEYNEQFF
.	TRBV7-6	TRBJ1-4	TRBD1	CASSLETGNPEKLFF
.	TRBV28	TRBJ1-5	TRBD1	CASSSDRANNQPQHF
.	TRBV7-2	TRBJ2-3	TRBD2	CASSLDGRSTDTQYF
.	TRBV27	TRBJ1-2	.	CASSPHIGGYTF
.	TRBV25-1	TRBJ2-2	.	CASTRDSRNAGELFF
.	TRBV7-8	TRBJ2-2	TRBD2	CASSKGLAGANTGELFF
.	TRBV5-1	TRBJ1-4	TRBD1	CASSTGTGLNEKLFF
.	TRBV6-6	TRBJ2-2	.	CASTDTGGWGTGELFF
few	TRBV4-2	TRBJ2-1	TRBD1	CASSPPDREDEQFF
.	TRBV18	TRBJ1-1	.	CASSPDRFEAFF
.	TRBV28	TRBJ2-5	.	CASSLMSGTQYF
once	TRBV5-5	TRBJ2-7	.	CASSFPGVGEQYF
.	TRBV14	TRBJ1-2	TRBD1	CASSQVTGGIYGYTF
.	TRBV5-1	TRBJ2-5	.	CASSSLPRLIERETQYF
.	TRBV19	TRBJ2-2	.	CASSIRLAELFF
.	TRBV19	TRBJ1-5	.	CASSIWVDQPQHF
.	TRBV9	TRBJ2-1	.	CASSSTTVPDNEQFF
.	TRBV5-1	TRBJ2-1	TRBD2	CASSLESAGGLDEQFF
once	TRBV5-4	TRBJ2-1	TRBD2	CASSLAAGASYNEQFF